This TCR beta chain comes out of a study of graft-versus-host responses after intestinal transplantation. Across the study: Recipients had transplants, and these were multivisceral, liver-intestinal, or isolated intestinal. Every recipient underwent anti-thymocyte globulin induction, then tacrolimus and steroids for 3 to 4 years. Study outcomes and limitations: Detection of GvH clones occurred in recipient marrow, and some had their first appearance in ileum or blood. Individuals who had graft-donor T cell macrochimerism had allografts that showed high graft-versus-host to host-versus-graft clonal ratios.

Profiling relied on immunoSEQ multiplex PCR, and the TCRdb table lists in-frame clones only, not all of them. The sample comprises over 100,000 clones, 90% to 95% of which are singletons, and 0.9% to 1.5% rests with the top ten. This CDR3 comprises 15 residues. V gave up 2 bases and J gave up 3 bases; unmatched junction bases: 4. Germline V gene lookup returns CDR1 LNHDA and CDR2 SQIVND (reference sequence). Comments on this clone: Antigen unknown.

The V gene is TRBV19, the J gene TRBJ2-7; 10 bases map to TRBD2. The TCR sequence derives from a human donor who was the organ donor for an intestinal transplant. The source material was unstimulated CD8+ T cells sorted from spleen or lymph node cells, sampled before transplant. CDR3: CASSITGLAFYEQYF. The CDR3 nucleotides are TGTGCCAGTAGTATAACGGGACTAGCGTTCTACGAGCAGTACTTC. The full variable domain, completed using reference TRBV19 and TRBJ2-7, is DGGITQSPKYLFRKEGQNVTLSCEQNLNHDAMYWYRQDPGQGLRLIYYSQIVNDFQKGDIAEGYSVSREKKESFPLTVTSAQKNPTAFYLCASSITGLAFYEQYFGPGTRLTVT.